The 9 T cell receptor beta chains presented below share a single source sample, sequenced in a study of T-cell reconstitution after alpha-beta-depleted transplantation in children. The authors prepared the TCRbeta library with unique molecular identifiers. TCRdb passed the PCR reads through MiXCR, listing each CDR3 protein once. The repertoire holds about 610,000 distinct CDR3 sequences, with about 10% as singletons. The sequencing used PBMCs from the stem cell graft donor, collected from the stem cell graft. The source is a human donor who donated a stem cell graft to a child with acute myeloid leukemia.

The table lists this clonotype with a few counts. One junction end disagrees with the germline gene, perhaps due to a read error. This chain uses TRBV15 with TRBJ2-5, with TRBD1 matching 7 bases. There are 11 residues in the CDR3. From germline, CDR1 is LNHNV and CDR2 YYDKDF (reference sequence). CDR3 protein: CATSRGQGLNF. DNA of the CDR3: TGTGCCACCAGCAGAGGACAGGGTCTGAACTTC.

This clonotype was counted only a few times. The chain employs TRBV20-1 and TRBJ2-1; 12 positions agree with TRBD2. Germline V gene sequence: CDR1 DFQATT, CDR2 SNEGSKA (reference sequence). The CDR3 contains 17 residues. The V gene end was trimmed by 3 bases and the J gene end by 1 base; junction bases not matched to a gene: 7. The CDR3 DNA is TGCAGTGCTAGGGAGACTAGCGGGAGAAGGTCCTACAATGAGCAGTTCTTC. This translates into CSARETSGRRSYNEQFF.

This clonotype was recorded a few times. The rearrangement joins TRBV14 to TRBJ2-5; TRBD2 aligns across 7 bases. Germline V lookup: CDR1 SGHDN, CDR2 FVKESK. The CDR3 contains 12 residues. Trimming at V came to 5 bases and at J to 9 bases, leaving 6 bases not matched to a gene. The CDR3 DNA reads TGTGCCAGCAGCATTCGACTAGCCCCCCAGTACTTC. Its protein product is CASSIRLAPQYF.

The chain uses TRBV27 and TRBJ2-5; D uncertain. From germline, CDR1 is MNHEY and CDR2 SMNVEV (reference sequence). CDR3 size: 14 residues. Trimming removed 5 bases from V and 7 bases from J, with 17 bases in between. The CDR3 region has the DNA TGTGCCAGCAGTCTCCGGGTCGCGACGGGGACCCAGTACTTC. Its protein product is CASSLRVATGTQYF.

The chain is built from TRBV20-1 and TRBJ1-2; D might be TRBD1 (5 bases). The ends were cut back, 1 base at V and 4 bases at J, with 10 bases in the middle. This CDR3 has 13 amino acids. CDR1 and CDR2 from the germline V gene are DFQATT and SNEGSKA (reference sequence). The CDR3 region is CSARGGRVYGYTF. CDR3 nucleotides: TGCAGTGCTAGAGGGGGCAGGGTCTATGGCTACACCTTC.

This clonotype was detected a few times. The V and J genes are TRBV6-1 and TRBJ1-1; D unclear. Germline lookup yields CDR1 MNHNS and CDR2 SASEGT. The length of the CDR3 is 12 residues. Trimming left V 7 bases short and J 1 base short, with 7 bases between. Here the CDR3 reads CASTPSNTEAFF. CDR3 DNA: TGTGCCAGCACCCCTTCGAACACTGAAGCTTTCTTT.

This clonotype has at least ten counts. The genes are TRBV28 and TRBJ2-1; TRBD2 matches at 14 bases. Germline loops: CDR1 MDHEN, CDR2 SYDVKM. This CDR3 spans 17 amino acids. J lost 6 bases, V lost 7 bases, and 11 bases had no gene match. Here the CDR3 reads CASTPTSGRVMGNEQFF. CDR3 DNA: TGTGCCAGCACCCCGACTAGCGGGAGGGTCATGGGCAATGAGCAGTTCTTC.

This sequence joins TRBV28 and TRBJ2-7, with 8 bases that match TRBD2. The germline V gene has CDR1 MDHEN and CDR2 SYDVKM. The CDR3 has 18 residues. The V segment lost 5 bases and the J segment 3 bases; nucleotides outside the gene matches: 18. The CDR3 DNA sequence: TGTGCCAGCAGTCCCCCCCGAGCGGGAGTTTTAGGGAACTACGAGCAGTACTTC. Its protein product is CASSPPRAGVLGNYEQYF.

This clonotype came up many times. The rearrangement uses TRBV12-3 or TRBV12-4 and TRBJ1-5, with D possibly being TRBD1 (5 bases). The CDR3 is 12 amino acids. V gave up 8 bases and J gave up 6 bases, with 11 bases separating them. Written as DNA, the CDR3 is TGTGCCAGCGCGGACATTCTTCAGCCCCAGCATTTT. This codes for CASADILQPQHF.